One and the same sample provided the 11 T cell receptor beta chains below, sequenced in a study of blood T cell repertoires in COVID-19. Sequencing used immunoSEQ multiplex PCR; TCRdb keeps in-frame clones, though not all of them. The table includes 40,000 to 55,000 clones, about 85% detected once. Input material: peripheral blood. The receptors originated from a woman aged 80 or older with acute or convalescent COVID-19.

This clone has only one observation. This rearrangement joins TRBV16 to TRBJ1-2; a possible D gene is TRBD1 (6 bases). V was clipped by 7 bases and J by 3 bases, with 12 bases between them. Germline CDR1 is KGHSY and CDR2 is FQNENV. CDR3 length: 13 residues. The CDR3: CASKGPGDYGYTF. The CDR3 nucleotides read TGTGCCAGCAAGGGACCAGGGGACTATGGCTACACCTTC.

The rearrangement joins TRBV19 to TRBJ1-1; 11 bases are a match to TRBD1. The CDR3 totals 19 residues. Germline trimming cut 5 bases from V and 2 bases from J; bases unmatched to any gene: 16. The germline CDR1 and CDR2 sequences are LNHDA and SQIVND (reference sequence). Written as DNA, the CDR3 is TGTGCCAGTAGTTCCGGGGTGCCCGGGACAGGGGGAGGTAACACTGAAGCTTTCTTT. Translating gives CASSSGVPGTGGGNTEAFF.

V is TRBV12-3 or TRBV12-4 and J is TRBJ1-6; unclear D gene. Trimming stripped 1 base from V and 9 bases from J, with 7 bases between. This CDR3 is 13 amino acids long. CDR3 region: CASSLDQVSPLHF. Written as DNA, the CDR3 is TGTGCCAGCAGTTTAGACCAGGTTTCACCCCTCCACTTT.

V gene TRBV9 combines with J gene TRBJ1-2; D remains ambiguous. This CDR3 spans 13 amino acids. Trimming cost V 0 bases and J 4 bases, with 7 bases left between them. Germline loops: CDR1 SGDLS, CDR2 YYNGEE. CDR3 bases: TGTGCCAGCAGCGTAGGTGGAGGCTATGGCTACACCTTC. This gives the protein CASSVGGGYGYTF.

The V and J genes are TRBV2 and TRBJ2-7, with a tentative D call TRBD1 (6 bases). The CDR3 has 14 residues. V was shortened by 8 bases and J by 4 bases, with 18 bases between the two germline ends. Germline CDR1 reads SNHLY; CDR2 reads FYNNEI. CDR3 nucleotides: TGTGCCAGCGGGAAGGGGGTGTTGGGGTACGAGCAGTACTTC. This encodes CASGKGVLGYEQYF.

The CDR3 reads CASSDRGPQYF. The DNA for the CDR3 is TGCGCCAGCAGTGATCGGGGTCCGCAGTATTTT. V gene TRBV10-2 combines with J gene TRBJ2-3; a weak D match, TRBD2 (5 bases). CDR1 is WSHSY, CDR2 SAAADI, per germline. V gave up 3 bases and J gave up 10 bases, with 8 bases separating them. This CDR3 has 11 amino acids.

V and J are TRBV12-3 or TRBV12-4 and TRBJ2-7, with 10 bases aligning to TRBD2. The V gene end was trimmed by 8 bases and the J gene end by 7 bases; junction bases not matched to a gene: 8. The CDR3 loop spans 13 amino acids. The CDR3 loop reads CASLASGSGEQYF. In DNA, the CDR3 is TGTGCCAGCCTGGCTAGCGGGAGTGGAGAGCAGTACTTC.

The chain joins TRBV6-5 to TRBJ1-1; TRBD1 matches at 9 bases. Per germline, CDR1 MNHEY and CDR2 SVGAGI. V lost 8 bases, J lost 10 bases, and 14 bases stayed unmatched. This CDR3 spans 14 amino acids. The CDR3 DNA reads TGTGCCAGCGTGGTTGGGACAGGGACGTCCCGAGCTTTCTTT. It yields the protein CASVVGTGTSRAFF.

This chain's CDR3 is CASSELAGGRNEQFF. Written as DNA, the CDR3 is TGTGCCAGCAGTGAGTTAGCGGGAGGGCGAAATGAGCAGTTCTTC. V is TRBV6-1 and J is TRBJ2-1, with 11 bases aligning to TRBD2. V lost 3 bases and J lost 7; bases outside the gene matches: 5. Per the germline V gene, CDR1 is MNHNS and CDR2 is SASEGT. This CDR3 is 15 amino acids long.

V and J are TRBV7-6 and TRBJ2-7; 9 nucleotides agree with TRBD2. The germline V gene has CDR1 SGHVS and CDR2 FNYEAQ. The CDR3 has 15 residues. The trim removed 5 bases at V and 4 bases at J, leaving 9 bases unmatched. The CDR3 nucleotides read TGTGCCAGCAGCCTCGATAGCGGGAGAGGTTACGAGCAGTACTTC. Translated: CASSLDSGRGYEQYF.

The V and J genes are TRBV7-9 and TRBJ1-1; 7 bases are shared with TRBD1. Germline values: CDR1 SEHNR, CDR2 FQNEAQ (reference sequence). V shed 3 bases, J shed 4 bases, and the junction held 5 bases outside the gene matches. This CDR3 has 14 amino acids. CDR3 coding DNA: TGTGCCAGCAGCTTGACAGGGCAAGGCACTGAAGCTTTCTTT. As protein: CASSLTGQGTEAFF.